This T cell receptor beta chain was identified in a study of shared clonotypes between healthy human individuals. This clone was counted between two and nine times. The antigen is unknown. As originally analysed: Owing to the provision of junction-only sequences devoid of quality scores by immunoSEQ, filtering differed. The table came from immunoSEQ multiplex PCR; TCRdb's copy has only in-frame clones and leaves some out. Clone size and V and J calls were adopted from that table, with D and trimming inferred from the DNA. The sample yields about 520,000 clones, over 70% seen once. Caucasian adults living in Nashville, Tennessee, provided all samples. The study's findings and limits: Researchers sampled only blood; tissue repertoires likely differ. Genetic and exposure-history diversity was limited by the few donors.

V shed 3 bases and J shed 2 bases, with 8 bases lying between them. CDR1 is MNHEY and CDR2 is SMNVEV in the germline V gene (reference sequence). The CDR3 loop spans 14 amino acids. The source is a woman aged 40 to 49 in good health. Some clones in this sample may be carry-over from other donors' samples. The J gene is TRBJ1-5, the V gene TRBV27, with D possibly being TRBD1 (6 bases). The sequenced sample was PBMCs. The CDR3 nucleotides read TGTGCCAGCAGTTTTAGGGGGGGCAATCAGCCCCAGCATTTT. Encoded protein: CASSFRGGNQPQHF.